One sample yielded the 28 T cell receptor beta chains listed below, sequenced in a study of response to subunit inactivated influenza vaccine. Each CDR3 protein is one row after TCRdb ran MiXCR on the RT-PCR reads. The profile covers about 540,000 distinct CDR3 sequences, with approximately 20% appearing a single time and about 3% taken by the ten largest. The sample was also reused in another study, on T cells expressing NK-cell markers. That source reports: As the method of synthesis, 5'RACE template switching with UMIs yielded TCR beta cDNA.

Here the sequenced sample was CD4+ T cells sorted from PBMCs, taken about 13 days after vaccination. The receptors were gathered from a man aged 45-60 years who received an inactivated influenza vaccine.

The sample holds a few counts of this clonotype. This chain links TRBV5-1 with TRBJ2-7; D is unclear. CDR1 and CDR2 (germline): SGHRS, YFSETQ. V was clipped by 2 bases and J by 0 bases, with 12 bases between them. CDR3 length: 15 amino acids. CDR3 DNA sequence: TGCGCCAGCAGCTTAGGAGAACGGAGCTCCTACGAGCAGTACTTC. Protein product: CASSLGERSSYEQYF.

CDR3 nucleotides: TGTGCCAGCAATAGCCTAGCGGGGGACAATGAGCAGTTCTTC. Translation: CASNSLAGDNEQFF. V usage is TRBV2 and J usage is TRBJ2-1, with 10 bases that match TRBD2. With V trimmed by 7 bases and J by 5 bases, 5 bases remained unmatched. Germline loops: CDR1 SNHLY, CDR2 FYNNEI. There are 14 residues in the CDR3.

This clonotype came up a few times. V is TRBV24-1 and J is TRBJ1-3; no clear D. Germline values: CDR1 KGHDR, CDR2 SFDVKD. The V end was cut by 8 bases, the J end by 3 bases, with 10 bases between. The CDR3 has 13 residues. The CDR3 coding sequence is TGTGCCACCACCGGGCCGGATGGAAACACCATATATTTT. Translated: CATTGPDGNTIYF.

The V and J genes are TRBV7-2 and TRBJ2-2; D is ambiguous. Germline loops: CDR1 SGHTA, CDR2 FQGNSA. This CDR3 contains 11 residues. The germline V and J ends were trimmed by 6 bases and 4 bases, with 3 bases remaining between them. CDR3 loop: CASRTTGELFF. DNA of the CDR3: TGTGCCAGCAGGACCACCGGGGAGCTGTTTTTT.

The sample holds a few counts of this clonotype. The chain couples TRBV7-2 to TRBJ2-3; the match to TRBD2 covers 7 bases. Germline V gene data show CDR1 as SGHTA and CDR2 as FQGNSA. The CDR3 runs to 15 residues. Germline trimming cut 0 bases from V and 5 bases from J; bases unmatched to any gene: 5. The CDR3, as DNA: TGTGCCAGCAGCTTAGCGGGAGGGAAGATAGATACGCAGTATTTT. Protein sequence: CASSLAGGKIDTQYF.

Only a few counts were recorded for this clonotype. The chain combines TRBV5-5 with TRBJ2-5; TRBD1 might be the D (6 bases). V was shortened by 1 base and J by 1 base, with 11 bases between the two germline ends. CDR1 is SGHKS, CDR2 YYEKEE, per germline (reference sequence). This CDR3 spans 15 amino acids. CDR3 nucleotides: TGTGCCAGCAGCTTGACAGGGCTCCTCCAAGAGACCCAGTACTTC. Translating it yields CASSLTGLLQETQYF.

This clonotype has only a few counts. V gene TRBV20-1 combines with J gene TRBJ2-1; the match to TRBD2 covers 8 bases. V was clipped by 3 bases and J by 9 bases; unmatched bases: 13. The CDR3 consists of 15 residues. Looked up from germline, CDR1 is DFQATT and CDR2 is SNEGSKA (reference sequence). CDR3 DNA: TGCAGTGCTAGGCGTCAGCGGGGGCATTATGGTGAGCAGTTCTTC. It yields the protein CSARRQRGHYGEQFF.

This clonotype was seen many times. This chain connects TRBV29-1 to TRBJ2-1; either TRBD1 or TRBD2 may fit D (6 bases each). Trimming cost V 8 bases and J 2 bases, with 13 bases left between them. CDR3 size: 13 residues. CDR1 and CDR2 (germline): SQVTM, ANQGSEA. The CDR3 nucleotides are TGCAGCACAAAGGAGGGGGCCTACAATGAGCAGTTCTTC. Amino acid sequence: CSTKEGAYNEQFF.

This clonotype was detected a few times. This chain uses TRBV10-3 with TRBJ2-1; 10 bases are a match to TRBD2. This CDR3 spans 14 amino acids. CDR1 is ENHRY, CDR2 SYGVKD, per germline. Trimming removed 4 bases from V and 5 bases from J; junction bases left unmatched: 2. CDR3 DNA: TGTGCCATCAGTGGGACTAGCGGTGACAATGAGCAGTTCTTC. This translates into CAISGTSGDNEQFF.

The rearrangement uses TRBV7-2 and TRBJ1-4; TRBD1 agrees at 8 bases. The J segment lost 8 bases and the V segment lost 5 bases, leaving 7 bases of the junction unmatched. CDR1 SGHTA and CDR2 FQGNSA come from the germline V gene. The CDR3 totals 14 residues. CDR3 in amino acids: CASSLTRGPEKLFF. CDR3 coding DNA: TGTGCCAGCAGCCTAACCAGGGGGCCGGAAAAACTGTTTTTT.

This clonotype was seen a few times. V and J are TRBV11-2 and TRBJ1-2, with 10 bases that match TRBD1. The CDR3 is 18 amino acids. Trimming cost V 4 bases and J 8 bases; bases outside gene matches: 19. Germline CDR1 and CDR2: SGHAT and FQNNGV. The CDR3 nucleotides are TGTGCCAGCAGCTCGAGCTATTACCGGGACAGGGGAGGGAAAGGCTACACCTTC. This encodes CASSSSYYRDRGGKGYTF.

This clonotype showed up just a few times. The chain combines TRBV4-2 with TRBJ2-1; D is uncertain. CDR1 and CDR2 (germline): LGHNA, YNFKEQ. This CDR3 has 13 residues. V shed 0 bases and J shed 9 bases, with 9 bases lying between them. The CDR3 protein is CASSQDKRGEQFF. CDR3 nucleotide sequence: TGTGCCAGCAGCCAAGATAAGAGAGGTGAGCAGTTCTTC.

The DNA of the CDR3 is TGCAGTGCTAGAGGGTCCAGGGTCTTAGACTACGAGCAGTACTTC. It specifies CSARGSRVLDYEQYF. V usage is TRBV20-1 and J usage is TRBJ2-7; the D gene is possibly TRBD1 (5 bases). Germline CDR1 is DFQATT and CDR2 is SNEGSKA (reference sequence). The CDR3 totals 15 residues. Trimming left V 1 base short and J 3 bases short, with 16 bases between.

In the case of this clonotype: One end of the junction fails to match germline, which may point to a read error. The chain has TRBV12-3 or TRBV12-4 and TRBJ2-1; TRBD2 agrees at 9 bases. This CDR3 spans 10 amino acids. As DNA, the CDR3 is TGTGCCACCGGCGGGGGGGCGTCCCTCTTC. Amino acid sequence: CATGGGASLF.

This clonotype was observed many times. The gene calls are TRBV5-1 and TRBJ1-6; TRBD1 matches 8 bases. Trimming took 5 bases from V and 6 from J; bases not matched to a gene: 4. The germline V gene encodes CDR1 SGHRS and CDR2 YFSETQ. This CDR3 contains 14 residues. CDR3: CASSPDRGNSPLHF. The CDR3 nucleotides read TGCGCCAGCAGTCCTGACAGGGGTAATTCACCCCTCCACTTT.

This clonotype was seen a handful of times. J is TRBJ1-5 and V is TRBV7-2; D ambiguous. The CDR3 covers 14 residues. Trimming pared 4 bases from V and 0 bases from J, leaving 7 bases between. Germline CDR1 is SGHTA and CDR2 is FQGNSA. This chain's CDR3 is CASSSSHSNQPQHF. In DNA, the CDR3 is TGTGCCAGCAGCTCCAGCCATAGCAATCAGCCCCAGCATTTT. Filled out from reference TRBV7-2 and TRBJ1-5, the complete variable domain reads GAGVSQSPSNKVTEKGKDVELRCDPISGHTALYWYRQSLGQGLEFLIYFQGNSAPDKSGLPSDRFSAERTGGSVSTLTIQRTQQEDSAVYLCASSSSHSNQPQHFGDGTRLSIL.

V is TRBV6-2 or TRBV6-3 and J is TRBJ2-3, with 7 bases that match TRBD1. The trim removed 5 bases at V and 0 bases at J, leaving 8 bases unmatched. The CDR3 extends over 16 amino acids. Per the germline V gene, CDR1 is MNHEY and CDR2 is SVGEGT. CDR3 sequence reads: CASSPTGTASTDTQYF. The CDR3 DNA follows: TGTGCCAGCAGTCCTACCGGGACAGCTAGCACAGATACGCAGTATTTT.

This chain joins TRBV21-1 and TRBJ1-4; the table gives TRBD1 as D, unverified against the DNA. TRBV21-1 is marked as a pseudogene. The CDR3 contains 14 residues. The CDR3, as DNA: TGTGCCAGCAGCAAAGGGACAGTTAATGAAAAACTGTTTTTT. Translating it yields CASSKGTVNEKLFF.

V gene TRBV6-1 combines with J gene TRBJ1-1, with D uncertain. V was pared by 5 bases and J by 1 base, with 11 bases between. Germline CDR1 reads MNHNS; CDR2 reads SASEGT. The CDR3 consists of 14 residues. The CDR3 spells CASSRRRENTEAFF. The CDR3 nucleotides are TGTGCCAGCAGTAGGCGACGGGAGAACACTGAAGCTTTCTTT.

Notes on this clonotype: Compared with germline, one end of the junction differs, possibly owing to a read error. V and J are TRBV5-1 and TRBJ2-1, with 10 nucleotides matching TRBD1. In germline, CDR1 is SGHRS, CDR2 YFSETQ. The CDR3 is 17 residues long. The CDR3, as DNA: TGCACCAGCAGCTCCGGGACAGGGGTCCGCTCCTACAATGAGCAGTTCTTC. It codes for CTSSSGTGVRSYNEQFF.

The chain has TRBV4-1 and TRBJ2-3, with 8 bases that match TRBD2. The CDR3 is made up of 15 amino acids. Germline CDR1 reads MGHRA; CDR2 reads YSYEKL. Trimming took 4 bases from V and 6 from J; bases not matched to a gene: 9. The CDR3 region has the DNA TGCGCCAGCAGCCTCCCAGGACTAGCATCGGATACGCAGTATTTT. As protein: CASSLPGLASDTQYF.

In this sample, this clonotype turned up a few times. J is TRBJ2-1 and V is TRBV7-9; 7 nucleotides line up with TRBD2. V was pared by 7 bases and J by 1 base, with 7 bases of the junction left unmatched. The CDR3 consists of 15 residues. CDR1 and CDR2 (germline): SEHNR, FQNEAQ (reference sequence). The CDR3 DNA sequence: TGTGCCAGCATACCAACGGGAGGATCCTACAATGAGCAGTTCTTC. Its translation is CASIPTGGSYNEQFF.

The sample holds a few counts of this clonotype. The rearrangement joins TRBV5-6 to TRBJ1-5, with D possibly matching TRBD1 (5 bases). The CDR3 loop spans 17 amino acids. Trimming cost V 0 bases and J 0 bases, with 13 bases left between them. CDR1 and CDR2 (germline): SGHDT, YYEEEE. The DNA of the CDR3 is TGTGCCAGCAGCTTGGGAGGGGCAGGTAATAGCAATCAGCCCCAGCATTTT. Its protein is CASSLGGAGNSNQPQHF.

The chain combines TRBV6-2 or TRBV6-3 with TRBJ2-5; D gene ambiguous. CDR3 length: 14 amino acids. Per germline, CDR1 MNHEY and CDR2 SVGEGT. V lost 8 bases, J lost 5 bases, and 18 bases lay in between. For the CDR3, the DNA is TGTGCCAGCGGAAGACTGGATTCGGGTGAGACCCAGTACTTC. Residues: CASGRLDSGETQYF.

This clonotype was observed a few times. The chain joins TRBV21-1 to TRBJ1-2; TRBD1, as called in the table, went unchecked against the DNA. TRBV21-1 is listed as a pseudogene. This CDR3 has 14 residues. The CDR3 loop is CASSPPEHPSGYTF. The CDR3 DNA reads as TGTGCCAGCAGCCCCCCCGAGCACCCTTCGGGCTACACCTTC.

This clonotype was observed a few times. This rearrangement joins TRBV7-2 to TRBJ1-4, with 8 bases aligning to TRBD1. Losses at the gene ends were 3 bases for V and 8 bases for J; bases not matched to a gene: 8. Germline lookup yields CDR1 SGHTA and CDR2 FQGNSA. This CDR3 is built from 15 residues. Written as DNA, the CDR3 is TGTGCCAGCAGCTTTCGCAGGGGGCTAGCGGAAAAACTGTTTTTT. This translates into CASSFRRGLAEKLFF.

The J gene is TRBJ2-3, the V gene TRBV6-1; D possibly corresponds to TRBD2 (5 bases). Trimming stripped 3 bases from V and 0 bases from J, with 10 bases between. The CDR3 sequence is 15 residues long. Germline lookup yields CDR1 MNHNS and CDR2 SASEGT. CDR3 sequence: CASSDPGLSTDTQYF. For the CDR3, the DNA is TGTGCCAGCAGTGACCCTGGACTGAGCACAGATACGCAGTATTTT.

In this sample, this clonotype turned up a few times. This rearrangement joins TRBV7-9 to TRBJ2-7; D assignment may be TRBD1 or TRBD2 (6 bases each). The CDR3 runs 16 residues. Germline V gives CDR1 SEHNR, CDR2 FQNEAQ (reference sequence). Trimming shortened V by 5 bases and J by 0 bases, and 17 bases separated the two germline ends. CDR3: CASSNSVGGYSYEQYF. In DNA form, the CDR3 reads TGTGCCAGCAGCAACAGTGTAGGGGGGTACTCCTACGAGCAGTACTTC.